This T cell receptor (beta chain) is drawn from a study of tissue T cells after allogeneic stem cell transplantation. In regard to this clone: Gene names and germline refer to mouse.

As to time point: mouse harvest day 7 after allogeneic transplant. The graft held 10^6 splenic CD5+ T cells and 10^7 T-cell-depleted bone marrow cells. Here immunoSEQ multiplex PCR was the method, and the copy in TCRdb shows in-frame clones only, minus some. The sample contains approximately 5,000 clones, roughly 46% of which appear only once. The sequenced sample consisted of gut tissue. This clonotype originated in a female BALB/c mouse given C57BL/6 T cells with graft-versus-host disease after an allogeneic hematopoietic cell transplant.

The CDR3 sequence: CASRRDTSYEQYF. The CDR3 DNA, read in part, is TGTGCCAGCAGGCGGGACACTTCCTATGAACAGTAC. The chain couples TRBV26 to TRBJ2-7; the D gene is possibly TRBD1 (6 bases). The read ends 1 residue early relative to the CDR3; the germline J gene fills the gap. Per germline, CDR1 KGHPV and CDR2 FQNQEV (reference sequence). The CDR3 extends over 13 amino acids. V lost 6 bases and J 1 base, leaving 10 bases between the germline ends.